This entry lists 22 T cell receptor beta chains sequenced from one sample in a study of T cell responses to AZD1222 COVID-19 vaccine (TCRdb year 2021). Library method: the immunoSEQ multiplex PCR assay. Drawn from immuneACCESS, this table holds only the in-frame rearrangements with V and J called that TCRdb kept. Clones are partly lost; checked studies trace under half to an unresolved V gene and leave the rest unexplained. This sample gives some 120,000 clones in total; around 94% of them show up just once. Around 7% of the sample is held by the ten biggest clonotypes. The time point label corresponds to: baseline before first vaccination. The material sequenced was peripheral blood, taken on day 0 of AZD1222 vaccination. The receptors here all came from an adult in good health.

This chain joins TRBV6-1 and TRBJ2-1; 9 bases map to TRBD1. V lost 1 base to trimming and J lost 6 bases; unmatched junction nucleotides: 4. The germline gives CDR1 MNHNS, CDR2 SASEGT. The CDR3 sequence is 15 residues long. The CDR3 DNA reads TGTGCCAGCAGTGAAGAACAGGGGGCGGCCAATGAGCAGTTCTTC. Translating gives CASSEEQGAANEQFF.

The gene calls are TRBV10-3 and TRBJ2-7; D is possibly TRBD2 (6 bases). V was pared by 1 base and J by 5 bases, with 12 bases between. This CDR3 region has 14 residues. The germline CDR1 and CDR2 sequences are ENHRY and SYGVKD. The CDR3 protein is CAISEWRGENEQYF. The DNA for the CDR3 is TGTGCCATCAGTGAGTGGCGGGGAGAGAACGAGCAGTACTTC.

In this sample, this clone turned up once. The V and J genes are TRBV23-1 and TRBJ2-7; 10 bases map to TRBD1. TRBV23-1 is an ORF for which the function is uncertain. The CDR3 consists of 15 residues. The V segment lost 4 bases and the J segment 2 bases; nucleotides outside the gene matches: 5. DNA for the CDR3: TGCGCCAGCAGTCTACGGACAGGGGGGCCCTACGAGCAGTACTTC. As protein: CASSLRTGGPYEQYF.

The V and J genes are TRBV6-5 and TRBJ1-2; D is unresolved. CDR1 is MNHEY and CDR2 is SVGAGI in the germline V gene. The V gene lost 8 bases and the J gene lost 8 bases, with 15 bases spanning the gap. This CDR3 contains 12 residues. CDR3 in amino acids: CASAKAGFGYTF. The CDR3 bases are TGTGCCAGCGCCAAGGCGGGGTTCGGCTACACCTTC.

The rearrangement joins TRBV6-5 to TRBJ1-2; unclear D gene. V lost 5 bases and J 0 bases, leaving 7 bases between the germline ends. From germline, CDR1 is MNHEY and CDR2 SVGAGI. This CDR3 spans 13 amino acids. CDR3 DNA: TGTGCCAGCAGTAATGTAGCTAACTATGGCTACACCTTC. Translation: CASSNVANYGYTF.

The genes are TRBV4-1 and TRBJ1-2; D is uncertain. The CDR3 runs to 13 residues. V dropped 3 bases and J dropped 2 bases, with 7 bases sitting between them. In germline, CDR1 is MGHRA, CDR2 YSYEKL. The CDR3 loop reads CASSQGINYGYTF. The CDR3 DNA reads TGCGCCAGCAGCCAGGGCATCAACTATGGCTACACCTTC.

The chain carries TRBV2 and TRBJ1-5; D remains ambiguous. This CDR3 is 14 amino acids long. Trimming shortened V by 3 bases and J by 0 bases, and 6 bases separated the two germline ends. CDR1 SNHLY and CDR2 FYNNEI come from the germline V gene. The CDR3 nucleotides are TGTGCCAGCAGTGACGGCGGTAGCAATCAGCCCCAGCATTTT. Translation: CASSDGGSNQPQHF.

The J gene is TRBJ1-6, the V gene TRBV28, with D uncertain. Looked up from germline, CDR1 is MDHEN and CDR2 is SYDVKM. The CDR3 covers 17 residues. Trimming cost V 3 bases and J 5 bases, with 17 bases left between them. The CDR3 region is CASSFWLLSRNNSPLHF. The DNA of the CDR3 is TGTGCCAGCAGTTTTTGGTTGTTGAGTCGGAATAATTCACCCCTCCACTTT.

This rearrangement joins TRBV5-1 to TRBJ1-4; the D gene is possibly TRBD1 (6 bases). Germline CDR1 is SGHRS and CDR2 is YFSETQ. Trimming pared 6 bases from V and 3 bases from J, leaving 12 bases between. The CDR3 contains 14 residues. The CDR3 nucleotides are TGCGCCAGCACCTCACAGGGAGCTAATGAAAAACTGTTTTTT. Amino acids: CASTSQGANEKLFF.

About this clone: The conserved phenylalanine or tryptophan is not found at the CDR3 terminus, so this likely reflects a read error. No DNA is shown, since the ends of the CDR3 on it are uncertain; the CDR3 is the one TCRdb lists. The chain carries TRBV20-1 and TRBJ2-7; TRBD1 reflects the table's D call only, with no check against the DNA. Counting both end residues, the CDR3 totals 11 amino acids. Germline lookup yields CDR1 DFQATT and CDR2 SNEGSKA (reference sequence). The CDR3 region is CSASLRDRARG.

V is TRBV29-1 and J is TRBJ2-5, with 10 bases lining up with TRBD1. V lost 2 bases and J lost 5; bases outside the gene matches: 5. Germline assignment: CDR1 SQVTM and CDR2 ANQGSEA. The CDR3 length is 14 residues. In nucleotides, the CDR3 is TGCAGCGTTGAAAGGACAGGGGGTCTGGAGACCCAGTACTTC. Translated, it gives CSVERTGGLETQYF. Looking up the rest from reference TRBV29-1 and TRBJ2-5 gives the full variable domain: SAVISQKPSRDICQRGTSLTIQCQVDSQVTMMFWYRQQPGQSLTLIATANQGSEATYESGFVIDKFPISRPNLTFSTLTVSNMSPEDSSIYLCSVERTGGLETQYFGPGTRLLVL.

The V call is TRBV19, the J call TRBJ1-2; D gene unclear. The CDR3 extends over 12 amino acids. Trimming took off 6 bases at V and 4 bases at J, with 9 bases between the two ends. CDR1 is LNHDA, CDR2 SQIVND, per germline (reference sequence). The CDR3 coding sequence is TGTGCCAGTAGCGGGGTTGGCTATGGCTACACCTTC. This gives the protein CASSGVGYGYTF.

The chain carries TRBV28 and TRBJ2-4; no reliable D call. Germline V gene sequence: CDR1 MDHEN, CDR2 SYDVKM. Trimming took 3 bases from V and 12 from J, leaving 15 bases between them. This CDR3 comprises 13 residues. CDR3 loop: CASSFGVGYSQYF. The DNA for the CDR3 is TGTGCCAGCAGTTTCGGTGTCGGTTATAGTCAGTACTTC.

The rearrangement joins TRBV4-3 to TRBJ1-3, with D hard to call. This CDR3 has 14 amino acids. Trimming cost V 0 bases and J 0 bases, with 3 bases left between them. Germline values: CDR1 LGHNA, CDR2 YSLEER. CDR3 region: CASSQDGSGNTIYF. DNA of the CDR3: TGCGCCAGCAGCCAAGATGGCTCTGGAAACACCATATATTTT.

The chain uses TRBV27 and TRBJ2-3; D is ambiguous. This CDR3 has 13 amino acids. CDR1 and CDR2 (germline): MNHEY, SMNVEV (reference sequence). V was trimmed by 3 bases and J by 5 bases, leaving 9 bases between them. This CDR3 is CASSFEERDTQYF. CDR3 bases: TGTGCCAGCAGTTTTGAGGAGCGAGATACGCAGTATTTT.

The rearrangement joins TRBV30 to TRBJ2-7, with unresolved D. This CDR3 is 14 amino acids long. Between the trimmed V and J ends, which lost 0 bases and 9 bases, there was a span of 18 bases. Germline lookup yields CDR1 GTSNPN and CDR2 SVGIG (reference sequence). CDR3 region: CAWSVPPIRHRQYF. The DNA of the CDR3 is TGTGCCTGGAGTGTACCCCCAATACGACATCGGCAGTACTTC.

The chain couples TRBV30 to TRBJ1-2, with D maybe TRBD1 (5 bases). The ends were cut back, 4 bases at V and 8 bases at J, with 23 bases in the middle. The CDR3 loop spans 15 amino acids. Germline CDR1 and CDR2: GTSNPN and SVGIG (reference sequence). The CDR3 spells CAWTPKGLLKSGYTF. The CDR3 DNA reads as TGTGCCTGGACCCCAAAGGGACTTCTAAAAAGCGGCTACACCTTC.

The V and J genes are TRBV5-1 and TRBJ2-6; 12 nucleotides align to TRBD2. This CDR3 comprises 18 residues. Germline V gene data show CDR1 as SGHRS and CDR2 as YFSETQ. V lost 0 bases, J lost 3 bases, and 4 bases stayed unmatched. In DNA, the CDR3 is TGCGCCAGCAGCTTGGACTTACTAGCGGGAGGTGGGGCCAACGTCCTGACTTTC. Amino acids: CASSLDLLAGGGANVLTF. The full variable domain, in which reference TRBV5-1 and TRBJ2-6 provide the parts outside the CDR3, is KAGVTQTPRYLIKTRGQQVTLSCSPISGHRSVSWYQQTPGQGLQFLFEYFSETQRNKGNFPGRFSGRQFSNSRSEMNVSTLELGDSALYLCASSLDLLAGGGANVLTFGAGSRLTVL.

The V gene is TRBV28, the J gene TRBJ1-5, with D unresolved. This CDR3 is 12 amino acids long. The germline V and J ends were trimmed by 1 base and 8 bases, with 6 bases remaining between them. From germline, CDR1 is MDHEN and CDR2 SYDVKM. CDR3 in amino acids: CASSLSSKPQHF. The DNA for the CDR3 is TGTGCCAGCAGTTTATCCTCGAAGCCCCAGCATTTT.

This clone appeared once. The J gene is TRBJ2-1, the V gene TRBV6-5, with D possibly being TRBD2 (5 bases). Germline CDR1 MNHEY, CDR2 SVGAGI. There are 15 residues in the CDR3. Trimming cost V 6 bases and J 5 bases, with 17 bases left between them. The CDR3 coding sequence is TGTGCCAGCAGGAATGTGGGAGCGAGGGACAATGAGCAGTTCTTC. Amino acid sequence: CASRNVGARDNEQFF.

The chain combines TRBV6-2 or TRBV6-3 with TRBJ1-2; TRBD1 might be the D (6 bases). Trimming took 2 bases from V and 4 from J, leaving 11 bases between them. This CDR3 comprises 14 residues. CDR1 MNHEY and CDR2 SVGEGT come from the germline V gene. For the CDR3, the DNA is TGTGCCAGCAGTTACCGGACAGACTCCTATGGCTACACCTTC. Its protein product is CASSYRTDSYGYTF.

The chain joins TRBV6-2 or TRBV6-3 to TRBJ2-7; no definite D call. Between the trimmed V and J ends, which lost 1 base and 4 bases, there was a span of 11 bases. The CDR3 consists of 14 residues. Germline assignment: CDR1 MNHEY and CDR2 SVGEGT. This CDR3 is CASSYFPLGYEQYF. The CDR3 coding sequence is TGTGCCAGCAGTTACTTCCCCCTTGGATACGAGCAGTACTTC.